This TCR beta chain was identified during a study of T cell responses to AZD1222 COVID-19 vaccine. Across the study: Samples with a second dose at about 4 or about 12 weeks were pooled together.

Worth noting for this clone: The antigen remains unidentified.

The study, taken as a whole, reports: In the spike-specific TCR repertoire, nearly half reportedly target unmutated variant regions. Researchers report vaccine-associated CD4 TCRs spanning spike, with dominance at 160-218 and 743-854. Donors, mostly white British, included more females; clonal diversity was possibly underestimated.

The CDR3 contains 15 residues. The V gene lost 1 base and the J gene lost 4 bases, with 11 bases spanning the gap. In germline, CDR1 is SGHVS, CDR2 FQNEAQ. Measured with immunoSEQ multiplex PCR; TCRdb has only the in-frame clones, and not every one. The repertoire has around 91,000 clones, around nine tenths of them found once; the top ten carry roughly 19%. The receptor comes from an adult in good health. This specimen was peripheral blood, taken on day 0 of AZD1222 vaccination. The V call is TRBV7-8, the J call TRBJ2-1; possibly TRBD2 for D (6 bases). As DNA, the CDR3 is TGTGCCAGCAGCTTAGAACTAGCTGATTACAATGAGCAGTTCTTC. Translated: CASSLELADYNEQFF.